The next 7 T cell receptor beta chains were all read from a single sample in a study of cytomegalovirus exposure and HLA in healthy donors. The PCR contained 60 Vbeta and 13 Jbeta primers. Profiled with immunoSEQ multiplex PCR; TCRdb holds only in-frame clones, not every one. The sample shows fewer than 350,000 clones, roughly 89% of them seen only once. The sequenced sample was PBMCs. The origin of the receptors is a woman in her late teens or twenties in good health and CMV-seronegative.

The chain combines TRBV5-1 with TRBJ1-2, with 7 bases matching TRBD1. J lost 4 bases, V lost 8 bases, and 11 bases had no gene match. Germline V gene lookup returns CDR1 SGHRS and CDR2 YFSETQ. This CDR3 is built from 14 residues. Written as DNA, the CDR3 is TGCGCCAGTACGGTCACGACAGGGAGCTATGGCTACACCTTC. It encodes CASTVTTGSYGYTF. Drawing the rest from reference TRBV5-1 and TRBJ1-2, the complete variable domain is KAGVTQTPRYLIKTRGQQVTLSCSPISGHRSVSWYQQTPGQGLQFLFEYFSETQRNKGNFPGRFSGRQFSNSRSEMNVSTLELGDSALYLCASTVTTGSYGYTFGSGTRLTVV.

V is TRBV6-6 and J is TRBJ2-1; D gene ambiguous. The CDR3 is 15 amino acids. V gave up 5 bases and J gave up 5 bases, with 16 bases separating them. Germline V gene data show CDR1 as MNHNY and CDR2 as SVGAGI (reference sequence). The CDR3 DNA is TGTGCCAGCAGTGGGCTACCTTTACTTAACAATGAGCAGTTCTTC. This codes for CASSGLPLLNNEQFF.

The CDR3 region has the DNA TGTGCCAGTAGTATAAACAGGGCTGTCTATGGCTACACCTTC. It codes for CASSINRAVYGYTF. The chain uses TRBV19 and TRBJ1-2, with D possibly TRBD1 on 6 matching bases. Trimming pared 2 bases from V and 4 bases from J, leaving 11 bases between. This CDR3 has 14 residues. Germline loops: CDR1 LNHDA, CDR2 SQIVND (reference sequence).

The chain links TRBV2 to TRBJ2-1, with 8 bases aligning to TRBD2. The junction had 10 bases not matched to a gene; V was cut back by 6 bases and J by 0 bases. Germline V CDR1 and CDR2: SNHLY, FYNNEI. This CDR3 is built from 17 residues. The CDR3 loop is CASRTLSGGGSYNEQFF. DNA of the CDR3: TGTGCCAGCAGGACCCTCTCGGGGGGGGGCTCCTACAATGAGCAGTTCTTC.

J is TRBJ2-5 and V is TRBV4-2, with D possibly being TRBD2 (5 bases). TRBJ2-7 matches the DNA end more closely, so the J call is doubtful. CDR3 length: 15 amino acids. Per germline, CDR1 LGHNA and CDR2 YNFKEQ. The CDR3 here is CASSQEVGSFDEQYF. The CDR3 region has the DNA TGTGCCAGCAGCCAAGAGGTGGGGAGCTTCGACGAGCAGTACTTC.

The genes are TRBV27 and TRBJ1-1, with D possibly matching TRBD1 (5 bases). Per the germline V gene, CDR1 is MNHEY and CDR2 is SMNVEV (reference sequence). Trimming pared 6 bases from V and 10 bases from J, leaving 24 bases between. The CDR3 extends over 15 amino acids. CDR3 region: CASSFGRTERGGAFF. The CDR3 DNA follows: TGTGCCAGCAGCTTCGGCCGGACCGAGAGGGGAGGAGCTTTCTTT.

This chain links TRBV2 with TRBJ1-2, with 8 bases fitting TRBD1. Germline V gives CDR1 SNHLY, CDR2 FYNNEI. The CDR3 sequence is 15 residues long. The trim removed 4 bases at V and 6 bases at J, leaving 10 bases unmatched. In DNA, the CDR3 is TGTGCCAGCAGTGCTAGGCGACAGGGGCTGGATGGCTACACCTTC. Translated, it gives CASSARRQGLDGYTF.